The T cell receptor beta chain described here comes from a study of CD8 T cells in Susac syndrome. Study results and caveats: Susac-specific public clones in total CD8+ repertoires numbered some 16; in CD8+ TEMRA repertoires, they numbered 5 or 6.

The RNA input was roughly 0.45 to 1 ug, and it was reverse transcribed with random hexamers. From the immunoSEQ multiplex PCR reads, TCRdb called clonotypes with MiXCR, one entry per CDR3 protein. The table has under 95,000 distinct CDR3 sequences, around 93% seen once; the top ten hold approximately 0.48%. TEMRA cells were FACS-enriched, unlike CD8+ and CD4+ T cells, which were negatively isolated. The germline V gene encodes CDR1 SGHDT and CDR2 YYEEEE. Trimming left V 4 bases short and J 6 bases short, with 11 bases between. This CDR3 spans 12 amino acids. Remarks on this clonotype: Its cognate antigen is unknown.

The genes are TRBV5-6 and TRBJ2-7, with D unresolved. This TCR was recovered from a human donor with Susac syndrome. The sequencing input was CD8+ T cells from PBMCs. Written as DNA, the CDR3 is TGTGCCAGCAGCCGGCCCCCTTCCGAGCAGTACTTC. Translation: CASSRPPSEQYF.